What follows is one T cell receptor beta chain and its context. Produced via immunoSEQ multiplex PCR; TCRdb's table is partial and in-frame only. The profile shows about 130,000 clones, approximately 90% of them singletons. This sample was taken from a study of cytomegalovirus exposure and HLA in healthy donors. The CDR3 runs to 16 residues. CDR1 is LNHDA and CDR2 is SQIVND in the germline V gene (reference sequence). The V and J ends lost 5 bases and 4 bases, in that order; junction bases with no gene match: 12. V is TRBV19 and J is TRBJ2-7; 9 bases line up with TRBD1. The origin of this receptor is a woman aged 25 to 45 in good health and CMV-seropositive. Sequenced material: PBMCs. CDR3 protein: CASSPIPGTGPYEQYF. CDR3 in DNA: TGTGCCAGTAGTCCAATCCCAGGGACAGGGCCATACGAGCAGTACTTC.